The text below deals with one TCR beta chain. MiXCR, applied by TCRdb to the RACE reads, yields one record per CDR3 protein. The sample has tens of thousands of distinct CDR3 sequences; approximately 9.9% are singletons. Time point reported: patch test 1, 2 weeks after DPC sensitization. As to treatment: therapeutic diphenylcyclopropenone sensitization with weekly scalp DPC. Extraction of total RNA was performed on unfractionated whole blood. This entry is derived from a study of human T cells and chemical hapten exposure. V shed 4 bases and J 5 bases; nucleotides not matched to a gene: 15. The CDR3 has 18 amino acids. The germline V gene has CDR1 LGHDT and CDR2 YNNKEL (reference sequence).

This chain joins TRBV3-1 and TRBJ2-1, with 9 bases lining up with TRBD2. This specimen was whole blood, taken in connection with sensitization to the hapten diphenylcyclopropenone (DPC). This TCR came from a woman aged 40 to 55 with alopecia areata. Some clones in this sample may be carry-over from other donors' samples. The CDR3 here is CASSLLPPREGQNNEQFF. CDR3 DNA sequence: TGTGCCAGCAGCCTCCTACCCCCGCGGGAGGGCCAGAACAATGAGCAGTTCTTC.